These T cell receptor beta chains were read from a single sample in a study of post-analysis software for immune sequencing data. MiXCR, run by TCRdb on the PCR reads, gives a single entry per CDR3 protein. The data contain 350,000 to 450,000 distinct CDR3 sequences, 30% to 45% of them singletons. The specimen sequenced was blood. The receptors come from a girl aged 5-17 years with multiple sclerosis. CDR3s leave out the opening cysteine and the closing phenylalanine or tryptophan. The order of the fields is CDR3 protein, V gene, clone size. Clone size appears in some rows only: once, few, many, or a class for an expanded clone.

CDR3aa: ASSLAQGWDEQF
v_gene: TRBV7-9
abundance: -

CDR3aa: ASSVGTVNTGELF
v_gene: TRBV9
abundance: many

CDR3aa: ASSSGQGALYNEQF
v_gene: TRBV27
abundance: -

CDR3aa: ASSLTEPVTYEQY
v_gene: TRBV6-5
abundance: -

CDR3aa: ASILTSLVRNEQF
v_gene: TRBV7-9
abundance: -

CDR3aa: ASSLVDSGNSPLH
v_gene: TRBV11-2
abundance: -

CDR3aa: ATGESGAGYEQY
v_gene: TRBV27
abundance: few

CDR3aa: ASSPFGTGAGKPYNEQF
v_gene: TRBV7-2
abundance: -

CDR3aa: ASSLPSGSYEQY
v_gene: TRBV5-1
abundance: -

CDR3aa: ASSLKGTGSMDTEAF
v_gene: TRBV5-5
abundance: few

CDR3aa: ASSFGRGHNEQF
v_gene: TRBV7-8
abundance: -

CDR3aa: ASSFAPGLFYEQY
v_gene: TRBV7-8
abundance: few

CDR3aa: ASSVGVGVYEQY
v_gene: TRBV9
abundance: few

CDR3aa: ASSLGLAGVYEQF
v_gene: TRBV11-2
abundance: few

CDR3aa: ASSLVASSTDTQY
v_gene: TRBV5-1
abundance: -

CDR3aa: ASSPMVRGNRDEQF
v_gene: TRBV7-9
abundance: -

CDR3aa: SVIGAGDGYT
v_gene: TRBV20-1
abundance: -

CDR3aa: ASSAEGTGGDEQY
v_gene: TRBV2
abundance: -

CDR3aa: ASSGPGLVRVGNEQF
v_gene: TRBV12-3/TRBV12-4
abundance: -

CDR3aa: ASSFPRQGAYEQY
v_gene: TRBV7-2
abundance: -

CDR3aa: ASSGGTATRYTQY
v_gene: TRBV3-1
abundance: -

CDR3aa: SVIQVNDEKLF
v_gene: TRBV29-1
abundance: -

CDR3aa: ASSEGTVHQPQH
v_gene: TRBV10-2
abundance: -

CDR3aa: SARSGSNNEQF
v_gene: TRBV20-1
abundance: -

CDR3aa: ASSLGLPSSNQPQH
v_gene: TRBV7-9
abundance: -

CDR3aa: SVNELGETQY
v_gene: TRBV29-1
abundance: -

CDR3aa: ATSGLGEGCT
v_gene: TRBV24-1
abundance: -

CDR3aa: ASSQSYEQY
v_gene: TRBV3-1
abundance: many

CDR3aa: ASRPGQMNTEAF
v_gene: TRBV12-3/TRBV12-4
abundance: few

CDR3aa: ASSGQGTATEAF
v_gene: TRBV12-3/TRBV12-4
abundance: -

CDR3aa: ASSVFSGGRYNEQF
v_gene: TRBV3-1
abundance: -

CDR3aa: ASSFLADTYEQY
v_gene: TRBV12-3/TRBV12-4
abundance: -

CDR3aa: AAGGRSTDTQY
v_gene: TRBV24-1
abundance: many

CDR3aa: ASSQDIRGGQF
v_gene: TRBV4-2
abundance: many

CDR3aa: ASSGPSAGGRTDTQY
v_gene: TRBV9
abundance: few